This entry lists 5 T cell receptor beta chains sequenced from one sample in a study of spatial heterogeneity in lung cancer. TCRdb reprocessed the 5' RACE reads with MiXCR, giving one entry per CDR3 protein. The sample includes 60,000 to 90,000 distinct CDR3 sequences, 8% seen only once; the top ten take roughly 6.4%. Time point specified: sample taken at primary tumor resection. Sequencing was performed on PBMCs, taken at surgery. All receptors come from a male donor with early-stage non-small cell lung cancer.

This clonotype was picked up many times. The chain uses TRBV5-1 and TRBJ2-7; tentative D call: TRBD2 (5 bases). Trimming pared 2 bases from V and 2 bases from J, leaving 11 bases between. This CDR3 is 14 amino acids long. Germline lookup yields CDR1 SGHRS and CDR2 YFSETQ. In nucleotides, the CDR3 is TGCGCCAGCAGCTTCGGCGGGTTACCCTACGAGCAGTACTTC. Translated: CASSFGGLPYEQYF.

Only one count was recorded for this clonotype. The chain is built from TRBV3-1 and TRBJ1-5; D uncertain. Trimming took off 1 base at V and 9 bases at J, with 7 bases between the two ends. The CDR3 length is 12 residues. Germline V gives CDR1 LGHDT, CDR2 YNNKEL (reference sequence). This CDR3 reads CASSQVTGPQHF. In DNA, the CDR3 is TGTGCCAGCAGCCAAGTAACTGGGCCCCAGCATTTT.

V is TRBV18 and J is TRBJ1-1; D remains ambiguous. The length of the CDR3 is 15 residues. The ends were cut back, 6 bases at V and 2 bases at J, with 16 bases in the middle. Germline V gene lookup returns CDR1 KGHSH and CDR2 LQKENI. This CDR3 is CASSLGLVGNTEAFF. The CDR3 nucleotides read TGTGCCAGCTCCCTGGGTTTGGTGGGTAACACTGAAGCTTTCTTT.

The chain has TRBV6-5 and TRBJ1-1, with a tentative D call TRBD1 (5 bases). Germline V gene sequence: CDR1 MNHEY, CDR2 SVGAGI. Trimming cost V 7 bases and J 1 base, with 13 bases left between them. This CDR3 has 14 residues. CDR3 in amino acids: CASKRDAPNTEAFF. The CDR3, as DNA: TGTGCCAGCAAGCGGGACGCACCGAACACTGAAGCTTTCTTT.

This rearrangement joins TRBV27 to TRBJ1-2; D might be TRBD1 (6 bases). Germline CDR1 MNHEY, CDR2 SMNVEV (reference sequence). The CDR3 extends over 15 amino acids. Trimming shortened V by 3 bases and J by 4 bases, and 15 bases separated the two germline ends. CDR3 in DNA: TGTGCCAGCAGTTTGGGGGGCAGAGGGACCTATGGCTACACCTTC. The encoded protein is CASSLGGRGTYGYTF.